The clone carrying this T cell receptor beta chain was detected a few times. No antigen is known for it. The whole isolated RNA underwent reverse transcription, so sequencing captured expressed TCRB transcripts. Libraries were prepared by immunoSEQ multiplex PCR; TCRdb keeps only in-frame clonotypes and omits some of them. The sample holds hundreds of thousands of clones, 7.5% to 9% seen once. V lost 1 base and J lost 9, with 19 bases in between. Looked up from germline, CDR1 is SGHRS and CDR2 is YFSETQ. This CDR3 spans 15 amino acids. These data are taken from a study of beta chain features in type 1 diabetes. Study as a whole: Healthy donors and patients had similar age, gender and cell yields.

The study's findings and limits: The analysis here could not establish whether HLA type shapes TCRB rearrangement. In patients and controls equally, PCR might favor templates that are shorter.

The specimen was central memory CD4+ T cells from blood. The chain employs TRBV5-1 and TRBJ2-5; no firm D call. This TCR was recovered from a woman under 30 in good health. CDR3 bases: TGCGCCAGCAGCTTGAATTCGCTAGGATCGGGTTCCCAGTACTTC. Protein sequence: CASSLNSLGSGSQYF.